The TCR beta chain described here comes from a study of blood T cells in healthy people across ages (dated by TCRdb to 2013 to 2016). Regarding the complete study: In model experiments, roughly one uniquely barcoded TCR beta cDNA molecule per two T cells was captured by template switching. Age-related changes in TCR beta repertoire diversity were measured in the study by deep sequencing normalized with unique cDNA molecular identifiers. Donors were grouped into four age groups: young (average approximately 15 years), middle-aged (over 35), aged (about 60) and long-lived (approximately 82). Using the same blood draw, the study looked at two additional independent replicas of 1 million unique cDNA reads for two donors, one aged 18 to 30 and the other aged 80 or older. Summary of the overall study and its limitations: Estimates of total diversity based on one million sequenced T cells were regarded as lower bounds and as underestimates. As age increased, observed TCR beta diversity per million T cells dropped in a roughly linear way, and a significant reduction was already evident by age 40. Donor CMV infection status was unknown, potentially confounding age-related changes in expanded clonotypes. A strong correlation was found between observed TCR beta diversity and the percentage of naive T cells measured by flow cytometry. The long-lived group showed more naive CD4+ T cells, fewer expanded clones and increased TCR diversity than the aged group, suggesting age selection. Because profiling used bulk unsorted PBMCs, naive and antigen-experienced compartments could not be compared conclusively.

Libraries came from 5' RACE. TCRdb names Illumina HiSeq 2500 as the instrument used. A second PCR of 7 to 11 cycles was run with a J-beta primer mix and a sample-barcoded 5' primer. A unique molecular identifier was introduced onto each TCR beta cDNA molecule by a template-switch 5' adaptor carrying 12 random nucleotides. Each sample yielded at least 2.5 million CDR3-containing paired-end reads. First-strand cDNA synthesis was performed from all RNA using the Mint cDNA synthesis kit, with priming by a TRBC-specific oligonucleotide. After uracil-DNA glycosylase treatment, a first 18-cycle PCR used universal primers M1SS and BC2_uni_R on all cDNA. The original methods were these. Normalization of each sample was performed by random selection of 1 million high-quality reads, each carrying a distinct molecular identifier. Reads with shared molecular identifiers were discarded instead of being binned into consensus sequences. CDR3 identification, clonotype clustering and error correction used MiTCR with a Q25 quality threshold and the strictest error-elimination algorithm. A nonparametric unseen species model with Euler transformation was used to estimate a lower bound on total TCR beta diversity. The public reads were reprocessed in TCRdb via fastp at Q25 and MiXCR, keeping in-frame beta chains. Rows matching on CDR3 protein sequence are summarized as one entry with the most common DNA and genes. TCRdb's processing, not the authors' own work, is the source of the V and J calls. The sample has 750,000 or so distinct CDR3 sequences on record, roughly 25% of them singletons. More than 8% of the sample lies in the top ten.

Systemically healthy Caucasian individuals from Russia, 39 in total and aged about 6 to 90 years, were included as donors. Ten milliliters of peripheral blood were drawn from each donor into EDTA-treated Vacutainer tubes. Ficoll-Paque density-gradient centrifugation was used to isolate PBMCs, with at least 6 million obtained per sample. Trizol reagent was used to extract total RNA from the PBMCs, yielding at least 6 micrograms per sample. Naive CD45RAhigh/CD27high T cell percentages were measured by flow cytometry on a PBMC aliquot from every donor. The CDR3 starts with the cysteine, ends with the phenylalanine, and has 14 residues. Of the read, only the CDR3 DNA is kept; its 42 bases are in frame from base 1. The germline V gene sets CDR1 to MDHEN and CDR2 to SYDVKM. V and J are trimmed by 5 bases and 8 bases, and the gene matches miss 6 bases of the junction. This clonotype was detected a few times. Its binding antigen is unknown. The sample holds no much larger clone one base away, and base qualities are not on file.

These same data were also listed under a study on T cells of mothers and their children. The other study reports the following: Nine systemically healthy Caucasian individuals served as donors, namely three mothers together with their six children. cDNA synthesis used all of the extracted RNA, with around 1.6 ug of RNA in each 15 ul reaction. In the second PCR, the M1S primer added sample barcodes and 2-4 random nucleotides. Over 10 million TCR beta CDR3 reads came from each mother, compared with around 3 million reads from each child. TCR recombination output is similarly shaped by thymic selection in related and unrelated pairs, with a minor effect exerted by inherited differences. Normalized repertoire overlap was always found to be slightly, but never significantly, higher in related mother-child pairs than in unrelated mother-child pairs. No persistent microchimeric T cell clones were found, with a detection sensitivity of 85 to 100 clones per million clonotypes. In the study, deep NGS was used to compare the TCR beta repertoires of mothers and children, and features distinguishing related mother-child pairs from unrelated individuals were sought. On average, the children were roughly 11 +/- 4 years old, while the mothers were 40 +/- 4 years old. After adapter ligation with NEBNext reagents, the libraries were sequenced on Illumina HiSeq 2000 with 100+100 nt paired-end reads. To avoid cross-contamination, the mother libraries and the child libraries were prepared a month apart and sequenced in separate runs. Each donor had between about 450,000 and 2,300,000 distinct TCR beta clonotypes identified. Naive TCR beta clonotypes were estimated from low-frequency clonotypes matched to each donor's FACS-determined naive share, without sorting.

The sequence links TRBV28 to TRBJ1-4; 9 junctional bases match TRBD1. The specimen was blood. This clonotype originated in a boy under 18 in good health. The encoded CDR3 is CASSPRDREEKLFF. Read as DNA, the sequence is TGTGCCAGCAGTCCCCGGGACAGGGAGGAAAAACTGTTTTTT. Extended through the reference TRBV28 and TRBJ1-4 proteins, this CDR3 yields the full variable domain: DVKVTQSSRYLVKRTGEKVFLECVQDMDHENMFWYRQDPGLGLRLIYFSYDVKMKEKGDIPEGYSVSREKKERFSLILESASTNQTSMYLCASSPRDREEKLFFGSGTQLSVL.